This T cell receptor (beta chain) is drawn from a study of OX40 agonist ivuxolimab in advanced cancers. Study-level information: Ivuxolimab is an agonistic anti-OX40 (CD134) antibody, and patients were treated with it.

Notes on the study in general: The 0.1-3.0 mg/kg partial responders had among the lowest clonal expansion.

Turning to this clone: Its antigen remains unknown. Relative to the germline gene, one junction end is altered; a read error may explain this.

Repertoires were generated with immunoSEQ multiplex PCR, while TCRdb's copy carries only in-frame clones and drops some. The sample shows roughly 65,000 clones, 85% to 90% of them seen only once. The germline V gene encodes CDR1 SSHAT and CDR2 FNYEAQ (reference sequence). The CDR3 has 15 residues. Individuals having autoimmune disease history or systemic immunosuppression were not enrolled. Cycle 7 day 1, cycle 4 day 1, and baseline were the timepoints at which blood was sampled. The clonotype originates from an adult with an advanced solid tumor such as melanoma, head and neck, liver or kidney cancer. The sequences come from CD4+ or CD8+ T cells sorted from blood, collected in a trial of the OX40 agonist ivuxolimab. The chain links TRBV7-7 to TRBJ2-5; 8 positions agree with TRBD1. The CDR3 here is CASSLKQGAAETQYF. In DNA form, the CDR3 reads TGTGCTAGCAGCTTAAAGCAGGGGGCGGCAGAGACCCAGTACTTC.